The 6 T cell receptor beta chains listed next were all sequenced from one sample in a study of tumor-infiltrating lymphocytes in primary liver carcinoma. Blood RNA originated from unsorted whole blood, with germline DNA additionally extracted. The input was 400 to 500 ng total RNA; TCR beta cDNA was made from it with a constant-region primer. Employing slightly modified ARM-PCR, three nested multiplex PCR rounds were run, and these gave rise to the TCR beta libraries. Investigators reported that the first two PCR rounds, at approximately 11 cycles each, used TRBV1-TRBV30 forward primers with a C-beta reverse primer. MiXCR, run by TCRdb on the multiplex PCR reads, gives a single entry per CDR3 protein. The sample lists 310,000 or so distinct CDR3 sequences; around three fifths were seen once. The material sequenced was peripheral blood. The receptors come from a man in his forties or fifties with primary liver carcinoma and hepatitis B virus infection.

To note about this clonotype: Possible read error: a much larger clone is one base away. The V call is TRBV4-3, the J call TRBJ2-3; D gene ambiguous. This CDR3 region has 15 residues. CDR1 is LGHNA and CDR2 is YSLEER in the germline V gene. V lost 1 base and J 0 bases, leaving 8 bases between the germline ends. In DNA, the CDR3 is TGCGCCAGCAGCCAAGGACTGGAAAGCACAGATACGCAGTATTTT. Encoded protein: CASSQGLESTDTQYF.

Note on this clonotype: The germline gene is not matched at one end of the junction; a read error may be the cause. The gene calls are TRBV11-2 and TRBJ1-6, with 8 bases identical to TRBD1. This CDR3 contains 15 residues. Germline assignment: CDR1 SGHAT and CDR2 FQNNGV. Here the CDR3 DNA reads TGCACCAGCAGACTAACCGGACAGGGTGGATCACCCCTCCACTTT. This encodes CTSRLTGQGGSPLHF.

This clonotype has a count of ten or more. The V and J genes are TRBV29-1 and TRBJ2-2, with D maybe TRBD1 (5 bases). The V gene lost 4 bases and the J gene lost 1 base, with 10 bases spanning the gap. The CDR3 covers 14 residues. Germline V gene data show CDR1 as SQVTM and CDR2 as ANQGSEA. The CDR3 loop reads CSVALTGNTGELFF. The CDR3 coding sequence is TGCAGCGTTGCCTTAACAGGGAACACCGGGGAGCTGTTTTTT.

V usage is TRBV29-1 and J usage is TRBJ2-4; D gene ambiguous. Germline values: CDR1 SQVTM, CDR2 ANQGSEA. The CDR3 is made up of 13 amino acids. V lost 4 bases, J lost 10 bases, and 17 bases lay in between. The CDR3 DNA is TGCAGCGTTGTAGATACAACCCCAAATATTCAGTACTTC. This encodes CSVVDTTPNIQYF.

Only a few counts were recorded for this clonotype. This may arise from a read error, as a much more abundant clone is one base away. The CDR3 DNA follows: TGTGCCAGCGGCCAACCGAGCGGGAGGGAGAGGAATGAGCAGTTCTTC. Encoded protein: CASGQPSGRERNEQFF. The genes are TRBV4-2 and TRBJ2-1; 10 bases are shared with TRBD2. Germline V gene sequence: CDR1 LGHNA, CDR2 YNFKEQ. This CDR3 contains 16 residues.

CDR3 bases: TGTGCCAGCAGCTTATTGGCAGTGGATGAGACCCAGTACTTC. Protein product: CASSLLAVDETQYF. The V call is TRBV7-9, the J call TRBJ2-5; no firm D call. Germline V gene lookup returns CDR1 SEHNR and CDR2 FQNEAQ (reference sequence). The CDR3 runs to 14 residues. V was pared by 2 bases and J by 5 bases, with 12 bases between. Supplemented by reference TRBV7-9 and TRBJ2-5, the full variable domain reads DTGVSQNPRHKITKRGQNVTFRCDPISEHNRLYWYRQTLGQGPEFLTYFQNEAQLEKSRLLSDRFSAERPKGSFSTLEIQRTEQGDSAMYLCASSLLAVDETQYFGPGTRLLVL.